This entry is about one TCR beta chain. Its antigen is not identified. The entry originates in a study of T cells in localized non-small cell lung cancer. CDR1 is SGHRS, CDR2 YFSETQ, per germline. With 5 bases removed from V and 4 bases from J, the gap between germline ends came to 15 bases. CDR3 length equals 14 residues. Study conclusions and caveats: Longer overall survival accompanied higher blood T cell density.

Sequencing was performed with immunoSEQ multiplex PCR; in TCRdb, only in-frame clones are kept and a portion is missing. The sample has 100,000 or so clones; approximately 90% are singletons. The genes are TRBV5-1 and TRBJ1-1; the D is unclear. The sample consisted of PBMCs, taken before any cancer treatment. The origin of this receptor is a woman aged 35-75 years with stage II squamous cell lung carcinoma. As DNA, the CDR3 is TGCGCCAGCAGTCAACTTGCAAAGGGCACTGAAGCTTTCTTT. This translates into CASSQLAKGTEAFF.